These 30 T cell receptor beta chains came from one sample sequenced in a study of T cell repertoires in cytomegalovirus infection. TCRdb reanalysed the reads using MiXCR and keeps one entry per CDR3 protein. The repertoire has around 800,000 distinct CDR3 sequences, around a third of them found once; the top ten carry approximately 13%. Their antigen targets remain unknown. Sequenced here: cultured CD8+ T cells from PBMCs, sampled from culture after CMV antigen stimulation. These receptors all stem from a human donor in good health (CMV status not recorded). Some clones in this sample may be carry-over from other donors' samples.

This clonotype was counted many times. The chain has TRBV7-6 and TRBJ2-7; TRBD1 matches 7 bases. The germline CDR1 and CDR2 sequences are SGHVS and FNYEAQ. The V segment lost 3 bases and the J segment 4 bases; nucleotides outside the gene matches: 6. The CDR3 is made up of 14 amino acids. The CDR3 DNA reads TGTGCCAGCAGCTTTGGGGCAGGGGGTTACGAGCAGTACGTC. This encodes CASSFGAGGYEQYV.

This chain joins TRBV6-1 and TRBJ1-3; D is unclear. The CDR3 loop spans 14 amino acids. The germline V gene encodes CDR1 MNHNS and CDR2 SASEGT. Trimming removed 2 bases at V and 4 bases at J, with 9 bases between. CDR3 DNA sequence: TGTGCCAGCAGTGAAAGTAGGGCCGGAAACACCATATATTTT. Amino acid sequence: CASSESRAGNTIYF.

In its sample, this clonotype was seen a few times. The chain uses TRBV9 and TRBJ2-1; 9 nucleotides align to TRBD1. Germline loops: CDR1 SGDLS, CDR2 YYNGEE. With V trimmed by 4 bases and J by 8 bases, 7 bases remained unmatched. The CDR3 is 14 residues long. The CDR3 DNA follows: TGTGCCAGCAGCCCGGGACAGGGTACGGATGAGCAGTTCTTC. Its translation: CASSPGQGTDEQFF.

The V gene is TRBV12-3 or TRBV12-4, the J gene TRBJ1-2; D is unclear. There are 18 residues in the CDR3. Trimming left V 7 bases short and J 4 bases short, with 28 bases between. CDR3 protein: CASIPLAEYPNGPYGYTF. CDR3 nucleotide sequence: TGTGCCAGCATCCCCCTCGCAGAATACCCAAATGGGCCCTATGGCTACACCTTC.

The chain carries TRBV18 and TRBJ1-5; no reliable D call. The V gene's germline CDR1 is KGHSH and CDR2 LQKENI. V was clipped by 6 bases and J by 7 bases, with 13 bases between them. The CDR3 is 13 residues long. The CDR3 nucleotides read TGTGCCAGCTCTTACGGGGATCCACAGCCCCAGCATTTT. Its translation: CASSYGDPQPQHF.

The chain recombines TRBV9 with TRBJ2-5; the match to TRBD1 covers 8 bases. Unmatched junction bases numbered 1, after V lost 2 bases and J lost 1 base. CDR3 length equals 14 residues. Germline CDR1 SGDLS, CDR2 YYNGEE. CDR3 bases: TGTGCCAGCAGCGTCCAGGGGGCCCAAGAGACCCAGTACTTC. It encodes CASSVQGAQETQYF.

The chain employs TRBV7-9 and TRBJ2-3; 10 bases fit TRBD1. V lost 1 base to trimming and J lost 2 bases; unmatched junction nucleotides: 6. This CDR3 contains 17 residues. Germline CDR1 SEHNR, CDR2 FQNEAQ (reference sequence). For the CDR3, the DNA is TGTGCCAGCAGCTTAGACCTTGACAGGGGGCTCACAGATACGCAGTATTTT. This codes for CASSLDLDRGLTDTQYF.

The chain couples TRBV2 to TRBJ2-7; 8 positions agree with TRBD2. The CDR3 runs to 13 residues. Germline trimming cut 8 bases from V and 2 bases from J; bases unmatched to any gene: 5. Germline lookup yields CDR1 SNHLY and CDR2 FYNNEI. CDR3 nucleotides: TGTGCCAGCGCCGGGAGGGTAGCCTACGAGCAGTACGTC. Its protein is CASAGRVAYEQYV.

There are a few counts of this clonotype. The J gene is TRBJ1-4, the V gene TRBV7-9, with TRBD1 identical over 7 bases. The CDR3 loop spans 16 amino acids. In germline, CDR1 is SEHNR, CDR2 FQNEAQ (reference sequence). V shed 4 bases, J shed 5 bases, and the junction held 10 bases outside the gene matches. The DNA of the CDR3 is TGTGCCAGCAGCTCCCTCCAGGGGGTAGGAAATGAAAAACTGTTTTTT. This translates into CASSSLQGVGNEKLFF.

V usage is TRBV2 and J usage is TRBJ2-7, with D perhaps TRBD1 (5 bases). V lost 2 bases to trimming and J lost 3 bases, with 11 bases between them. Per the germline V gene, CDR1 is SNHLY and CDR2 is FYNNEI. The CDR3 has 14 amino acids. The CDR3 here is CASSEFAGNYEQYF. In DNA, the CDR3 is TGTGCCAGCAGTGAATTTGCAGGGAACTACGAGCAGTACTTC. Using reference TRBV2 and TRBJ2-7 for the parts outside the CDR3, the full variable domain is EPEVTQTPSHQVTQMGQEVILRCVPISNHLYFYWYRQILGQKVEFLVSFYNNEISEKSEIFDDQFSVERPDGSNFTLKIRSTKLEDSAMYFCASSEFAGNYEQYFGPGTRLTVT.

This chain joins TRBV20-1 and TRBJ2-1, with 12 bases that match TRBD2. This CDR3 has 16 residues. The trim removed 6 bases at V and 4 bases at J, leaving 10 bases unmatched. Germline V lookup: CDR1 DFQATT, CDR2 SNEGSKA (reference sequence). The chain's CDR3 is CSAPTSGGAGYNEQFF. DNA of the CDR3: TGCAGTGCGCCGACTAGCGGGGGCGCGGGGTACAATGAGCAGTTCTTC.

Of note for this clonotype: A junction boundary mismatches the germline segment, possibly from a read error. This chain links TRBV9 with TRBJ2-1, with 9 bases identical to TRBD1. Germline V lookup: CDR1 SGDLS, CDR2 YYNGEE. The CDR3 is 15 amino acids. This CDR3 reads CVSSGDRASDNEQFF. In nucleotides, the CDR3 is TGTGTCAGCAGTGGGGACAGGGCCTCCGACAATGAGCAGTTCTTC.

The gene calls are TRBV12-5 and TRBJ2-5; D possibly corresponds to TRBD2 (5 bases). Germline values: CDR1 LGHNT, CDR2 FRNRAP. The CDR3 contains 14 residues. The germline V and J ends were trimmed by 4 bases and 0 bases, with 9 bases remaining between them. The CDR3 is CASGSMRDQETQYF. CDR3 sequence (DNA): TGTGCTAGTGGTTCGATGCGGGACCAAGAGACCCAGTACTTC.

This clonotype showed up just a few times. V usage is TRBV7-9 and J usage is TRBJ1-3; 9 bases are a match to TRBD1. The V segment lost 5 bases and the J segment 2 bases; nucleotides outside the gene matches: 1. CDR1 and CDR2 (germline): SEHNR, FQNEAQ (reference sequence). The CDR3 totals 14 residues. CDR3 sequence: CASSGQGTGNTIYF. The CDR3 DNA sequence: TGTGCCAGCAGCGGACAGGGGACTGGAAACACCATATATTTT.

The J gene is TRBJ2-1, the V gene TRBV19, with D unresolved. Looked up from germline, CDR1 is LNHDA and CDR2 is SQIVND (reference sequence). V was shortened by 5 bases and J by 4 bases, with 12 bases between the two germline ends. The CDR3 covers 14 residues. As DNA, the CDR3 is TGTGCCAGTAGTCCCCGGGCAGTGTACAATGAGCAGTTCTTC. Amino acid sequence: CASSPRAVYNEQFF.

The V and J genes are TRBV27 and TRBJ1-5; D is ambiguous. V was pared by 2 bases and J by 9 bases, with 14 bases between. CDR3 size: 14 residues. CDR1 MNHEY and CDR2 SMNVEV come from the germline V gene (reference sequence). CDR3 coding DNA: TGTGCCAGCAGTTTAATGGACGGATTTACGCCCCAGCATTTT. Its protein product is CASSLMDGFTPQHF.

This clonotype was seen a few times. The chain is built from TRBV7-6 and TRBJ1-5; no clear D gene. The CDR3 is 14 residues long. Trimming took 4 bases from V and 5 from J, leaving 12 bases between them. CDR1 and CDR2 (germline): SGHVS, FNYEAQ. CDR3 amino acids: CASSSGGPDQPQHF. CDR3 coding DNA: TGTGCCAGCAGCTCTGGAGGACCGGATCAGCCCCAGCATTTT.

In nucleotides, the CDR3 is TGTGCCAGTAGTAATATGCCGCTAGCGGGTCCGCGGGATGAGCAGTTCTTC. It translates to CASSNMPLAGPRDEQFF. The chain has TRBV19 and TRBJ2-1, with 8 positions matching TRBD2. The junction had 16 bases not matched to a gene; V was cut back by 4 bases and J by 8 bases. CDR1 is LNHDA and CDR2 is SQIVND in the germline V gene (reference sequence). The CDR3 runs 17 residues. Combining the CDR3 with reference TRBV19 and TRBJ2-1 gives the whole variable domain DGGITQSPKYLFRKEGQNVTLSCEQNLNHDAMYWYRQDPGQGLRLIYYSQIVNDFQKGDIAEGYSVSREKKESFPLTVTSAQKNPTAFYLCASSNMPLAGPRDEQFFGPGTRLTVL.

CDR3 coding DNA: TGTGCCAGCAGTTTGACTAGACCTTTTGGAGAAGAGACCCAGTACTTC. Translated: CASSLTRPFGEETQYF. The chain uses TRBV27 and TRBJ2-5; a weak D match, TRBD2 (6 bases). The CDR3 has 16 residues. The V and J ends lost 3 bases and 3 bases respectively, with 17 bases between them. Looked up from germline, CDR1 is MNHEY and CDR2 is SMNVEV (reference sequence).

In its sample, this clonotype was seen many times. CDR3 coding DNA: TGTGCCAGCAGCAGAAGGGAGGCTGGGGATACGCAGTATTTT. It specifies CASSRREAGDTQYF. This rearrangement joins TRBV7-9 to TRBJ2-3; D perhaps matches TRBD2 (6 bases). The CDR3 is 14 residues long. Germline V gene sequence: CDR1 SEHNR, CDR2 FQNEAQ (reference sequence). Trimming pared 5 bases from V and 6 bases from J, leaving 15 bases between.

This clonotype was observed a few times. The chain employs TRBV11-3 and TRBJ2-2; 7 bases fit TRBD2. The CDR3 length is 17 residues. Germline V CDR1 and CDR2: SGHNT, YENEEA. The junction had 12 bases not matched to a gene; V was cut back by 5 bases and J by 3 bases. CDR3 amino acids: CASSPGRGILDTGELFF. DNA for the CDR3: TGTGCCAGCAGCCCCGGGCGGGGGATCTTGGACACCGGGGAGCTGTTTTTT.

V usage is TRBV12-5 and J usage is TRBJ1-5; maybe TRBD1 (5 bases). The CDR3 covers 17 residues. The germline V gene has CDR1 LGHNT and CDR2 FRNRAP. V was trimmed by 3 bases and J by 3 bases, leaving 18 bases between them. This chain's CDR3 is CASGFSGHQGDNQPQHF. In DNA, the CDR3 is TGTGCTAGTGGTTTCTCTGGGCATCAGGGTGACAATCAGCCCCAGCATTTT.

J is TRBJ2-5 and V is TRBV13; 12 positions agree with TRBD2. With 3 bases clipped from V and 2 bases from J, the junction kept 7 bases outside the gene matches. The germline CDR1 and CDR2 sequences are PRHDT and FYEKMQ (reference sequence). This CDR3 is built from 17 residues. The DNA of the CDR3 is TGTGCCAGCAGCTTCAGACTAGCGGGGGACCTACAAGAGACCCAGTACTTC. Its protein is CASSFRLAGDLQETQYF.

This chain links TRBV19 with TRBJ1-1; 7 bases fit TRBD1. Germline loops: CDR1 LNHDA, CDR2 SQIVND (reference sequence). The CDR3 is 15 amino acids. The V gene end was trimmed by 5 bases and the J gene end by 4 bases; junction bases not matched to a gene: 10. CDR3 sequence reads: CASSPGTTGITEAFF. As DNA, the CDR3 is TGTGCCAGTAGTCCAGGCACGACAGGGATCACTGAAGCTTTCTTT.

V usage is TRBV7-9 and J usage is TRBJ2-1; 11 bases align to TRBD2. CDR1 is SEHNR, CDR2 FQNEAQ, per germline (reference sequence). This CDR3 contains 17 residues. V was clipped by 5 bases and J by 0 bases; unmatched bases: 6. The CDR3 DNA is TGTGCCAGCAGCGGTACTAGCGGGGGAAGCTCCTACAATGAGCAGTTCTTC. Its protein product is CASSGTSGGSSYNEQFF.

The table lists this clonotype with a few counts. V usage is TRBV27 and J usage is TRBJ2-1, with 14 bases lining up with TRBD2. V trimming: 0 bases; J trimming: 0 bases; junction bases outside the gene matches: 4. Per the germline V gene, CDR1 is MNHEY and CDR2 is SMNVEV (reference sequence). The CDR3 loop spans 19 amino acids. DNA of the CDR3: TGTGCCAGCAGTTTATCTGGGACTAGCGGGGGAAGCTCCTACAATGAGCAGTTCTTC. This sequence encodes CASSLSGTSGGSSYNEQFF.

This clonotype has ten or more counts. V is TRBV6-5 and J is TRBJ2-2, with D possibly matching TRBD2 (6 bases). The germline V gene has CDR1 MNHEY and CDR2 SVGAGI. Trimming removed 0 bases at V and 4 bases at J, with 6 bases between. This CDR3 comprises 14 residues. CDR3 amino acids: CASSYSEGTGELFF. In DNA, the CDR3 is TGTGCCAGCAGTTACTCGGAGGGCACCGGGGAGCTGTTTTTT.

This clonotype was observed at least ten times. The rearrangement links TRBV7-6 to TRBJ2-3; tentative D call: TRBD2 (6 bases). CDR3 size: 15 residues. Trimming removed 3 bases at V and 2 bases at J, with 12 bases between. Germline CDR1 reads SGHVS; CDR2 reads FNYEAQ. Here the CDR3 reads CASSLGGALTDTQYF. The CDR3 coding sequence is TGTGCCAGCAGCTTGGGCGGGGCGCTCACAGATACGCAGTATTTT.

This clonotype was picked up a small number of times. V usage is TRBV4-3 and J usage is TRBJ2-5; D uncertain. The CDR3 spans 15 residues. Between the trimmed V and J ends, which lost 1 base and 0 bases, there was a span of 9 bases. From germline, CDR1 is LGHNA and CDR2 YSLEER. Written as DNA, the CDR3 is TGCGCCAGCAGCCAAGGCCAGGCCTACCAAGAGACCCAGTACTTC. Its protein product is CASSQGQAYQETQYF.

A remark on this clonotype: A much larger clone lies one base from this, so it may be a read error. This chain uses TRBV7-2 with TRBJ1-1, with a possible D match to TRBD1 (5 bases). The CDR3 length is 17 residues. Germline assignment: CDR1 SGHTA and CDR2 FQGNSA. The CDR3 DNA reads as TGTGCCAGCAGCGTCACGGTCCCCCCGCGGGGGAACATTGAAGCTTTCTTT. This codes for CASSVTVPPRGNIEAFF.